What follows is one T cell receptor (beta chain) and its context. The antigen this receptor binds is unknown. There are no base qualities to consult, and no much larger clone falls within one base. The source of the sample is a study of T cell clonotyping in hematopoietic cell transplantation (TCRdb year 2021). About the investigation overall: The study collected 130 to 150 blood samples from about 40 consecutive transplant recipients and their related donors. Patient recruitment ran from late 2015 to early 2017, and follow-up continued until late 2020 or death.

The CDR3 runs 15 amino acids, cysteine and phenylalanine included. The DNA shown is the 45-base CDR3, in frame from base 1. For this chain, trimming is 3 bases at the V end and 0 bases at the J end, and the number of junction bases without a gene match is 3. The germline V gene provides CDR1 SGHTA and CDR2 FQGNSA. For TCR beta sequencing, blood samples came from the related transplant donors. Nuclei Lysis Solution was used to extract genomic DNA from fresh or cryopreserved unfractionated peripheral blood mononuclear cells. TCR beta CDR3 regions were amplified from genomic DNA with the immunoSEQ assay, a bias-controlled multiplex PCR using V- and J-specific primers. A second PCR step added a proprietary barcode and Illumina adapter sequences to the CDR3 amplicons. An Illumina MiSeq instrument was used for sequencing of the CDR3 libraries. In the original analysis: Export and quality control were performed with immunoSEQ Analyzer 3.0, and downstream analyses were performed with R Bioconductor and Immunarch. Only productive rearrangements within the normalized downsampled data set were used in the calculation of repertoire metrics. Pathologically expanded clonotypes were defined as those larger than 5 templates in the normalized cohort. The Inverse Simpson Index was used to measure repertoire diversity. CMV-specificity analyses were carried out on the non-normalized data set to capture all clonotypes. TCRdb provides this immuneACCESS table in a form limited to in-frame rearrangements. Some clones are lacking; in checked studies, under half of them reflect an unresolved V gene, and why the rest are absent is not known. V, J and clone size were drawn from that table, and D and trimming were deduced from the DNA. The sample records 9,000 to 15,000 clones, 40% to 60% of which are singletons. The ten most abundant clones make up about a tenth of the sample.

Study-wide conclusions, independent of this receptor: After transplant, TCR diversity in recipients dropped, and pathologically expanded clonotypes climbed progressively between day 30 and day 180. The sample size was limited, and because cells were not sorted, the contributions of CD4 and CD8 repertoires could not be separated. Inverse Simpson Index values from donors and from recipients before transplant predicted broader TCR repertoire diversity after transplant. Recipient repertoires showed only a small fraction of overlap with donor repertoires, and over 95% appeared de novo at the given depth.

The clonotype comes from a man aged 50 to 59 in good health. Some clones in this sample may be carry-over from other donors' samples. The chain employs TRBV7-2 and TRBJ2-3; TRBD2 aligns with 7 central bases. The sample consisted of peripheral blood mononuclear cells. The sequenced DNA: TGTGCCAGCAGCTTCAGCGGGACTAGCACAGATACGCAGTATTTT. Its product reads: CASSFSGTSTDTQYF.